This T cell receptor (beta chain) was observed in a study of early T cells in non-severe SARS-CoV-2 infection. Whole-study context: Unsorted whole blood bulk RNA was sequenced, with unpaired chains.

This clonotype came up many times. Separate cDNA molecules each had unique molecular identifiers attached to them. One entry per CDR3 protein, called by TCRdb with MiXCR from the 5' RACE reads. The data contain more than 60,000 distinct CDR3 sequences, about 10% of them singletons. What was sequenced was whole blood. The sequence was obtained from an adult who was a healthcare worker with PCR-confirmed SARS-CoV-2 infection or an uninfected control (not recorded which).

The DNA of the CDR3 is TGTGCCAGCAGCTTAGTTGGGGTAGATGAGCAGTTCTTC. Protein product: CASSLVGVDEQFF. The V call is TRBV7-2, the J call TRBJ2-1, with D unclear. The V gene's germline CDR1 is SGHTA and CDR2 FQGNSA. Trimming removed 1 base from V and 8 bases from J, with 9 bases in between. There are 13 residues in the CDR3.